This T cell receptor (beta chain) was retrieved from a study of CXCR3-negative and CXCR3-positive naive CD8 T cells. Study observations and caveats: Naive subsets were similarly diverse, while memory CD8+ repertoires were much less diverse. The naive subsets expressed comparable surface CD5, and the authors inferred TCR strength from TRB CDR3 properties. CXCR3-negative naive cells had less hydrophobic TRB CDR3s than did CXCR3-positive naive cells. CXCR3-negative and CXCR3-positive naive cells shared comparable TRBV-TRBJ usage, but memory cells did not.

The V gene's germline CDR1 is SEHNR and CDR2 FQNEAQ (reference sequence). The length of the CDR3 is 19 residues. Cells classed as naive CD8+ T cells were CD45RO-CCR7+CD27+CD95-. The TRB libraries of cDNA were built by UMI-labeled 5' RACE. TCRdb reprocessed the 5' RACE reads, keeping one entry per CDR3 protein, no DNA. This repertoire comprises some 150,000 distinct CDR3 sequences; its ten largest clones make up 0.41%. Points on this clonotype: Its antigen is unidentified.

The sequencing sample was made of naive CXCR3+ CD8+ T cells from blood. Subset described: CD45RO-CCR7+CD27+CD95- naive CD8+ T cells expressing CXCR3 (TNR3+). The TCR sequence derives from a human donor in good health. Some clones in this sample may be carry-over from other donors' samples. The chain uses TRBV7-9 and TRBJ2-2; there is no DNA to check the TCRdb D call of TRBD1. CDR3 protein: CASSRPGQPGQGSTGELFF.